The entry that follows covers one TCR beta chain sequence. Germline V gives CDR1 MNHNY, CDR2 SVGAGI (reference sequence). The CDR3 is made up of 14 amino acids. V gave up 11 bases and J gave up 2 bases, with 16 bases separating them. These data originate in a study of cytomegalovirus exposure and HLA in healthy donors. The method was immunoSEQ multiplex PCR; TCRdb's version includes in-frame clones alone and lacks a portion of them. The data show fewer than 150,000 clones, with approximately 90% seen just once and 4% to 5.5% held by the top ten. This chain connects TRBV6-6 to TRBJ1-5; a weak D match, TRBD1 (5 bases). The specimen sequenced was PBMCs. The TCR was taken from a man in his late teens or twenties in good health and CMV-seropositive. The CDR3 reads CAARADLGNQPQHF. In nucleotides, the CDR3 is TGTGCCGCCAGGGCCGATCTGGGCAATCAGCCCCAGCATTTT.